The entry below describes one TCR beta chain. V shed 5 bases and J 7 bases; nucleotides not matched to a gene: 9. Germline V CDR1 and CDR2: SGHTA, FQGNSA. The CDR3 runs to 15 residues. This specimen belongs to a study of cytomegalovirus exposure and HLA in healthy donors. Study overall: The study placed less than 90% of its approximately 360 genotyped donors in the Caucasian-associated ancestry cluster.

The donors gave bone marrow, and they were healthy. Researchers ran the PCR with 60 Vbeta and 13 Jbeta primers. The method was immunoSEQ multiplex PCR; TCRdb's version includes in-frame clones alone and lacks a portion of them. Among about 200,000 clones listed, around 73% were seen once. The sample comprised PBMCs. This TCR derives from a woman aged 30 to 39 in good health and CMV-seronegative. The chain uses TRBV7-2 and TRBJ2-3; 10 bases match TRBD2. The CDR3 coding sequence is TGTGCCAGCAGCCTAAGCGGGAGGGGAGGATATACGCAGTATTTT. Its translation: CASSLSGRGGYTQYF.